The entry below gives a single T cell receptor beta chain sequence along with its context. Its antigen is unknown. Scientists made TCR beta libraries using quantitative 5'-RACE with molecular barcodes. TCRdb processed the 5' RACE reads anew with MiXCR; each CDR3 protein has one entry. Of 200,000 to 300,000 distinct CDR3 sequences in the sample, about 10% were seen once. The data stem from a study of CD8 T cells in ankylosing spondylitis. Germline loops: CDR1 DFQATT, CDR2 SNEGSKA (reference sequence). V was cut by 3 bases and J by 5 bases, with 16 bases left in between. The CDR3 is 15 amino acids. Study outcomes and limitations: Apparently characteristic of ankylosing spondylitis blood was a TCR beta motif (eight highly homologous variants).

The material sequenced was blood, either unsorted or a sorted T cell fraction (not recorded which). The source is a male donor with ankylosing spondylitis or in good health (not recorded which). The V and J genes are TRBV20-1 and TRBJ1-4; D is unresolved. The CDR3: CSASPRLGLNEKLFF. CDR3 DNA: TGCAGTGCTAGTCCTCGATTAGGATTAAATGAAAAACTGTTTTTT.